A single TCR beta chain is shown here with its context. This record comes from a study of blood T cell repertoires in COVID-19. As handled by the study authors: Scientists estimated how many nucleated cells there were by amplifying reference gene primers. Clones were sequenced by immunoSEQ multiplex PCR, and TCRdb holds only the in-frame ones, with some missing. V, J and clone size were drawn from that table, and D and trimming were deduced from the DNA. The data hold roughly 45,000 clones, with roughly 80% observed a single time. The V gene lost 1 base and the J gene lost 7 bases, with 8 bases spanning the gap. Germline CDR1 reads SEHNR; CDR2 reads FQNEAQ (reference sequence). This CDR3 spans 14 amino acids.

The sample was peripheral blood. The chain uses TRBV7-9 and TRBJ1-6; no clear D. This receptor was taken from a woman aged 70-85 years with acute or convalescent COVID-19. CDR3 sequence: CASSLDSRNSPLHF. In DNA form, the CDR3 reads TGTGCCAGCAGCTTAGACAGTAGGAATTCACCCCTCCACTTT.